This T cell receptor beta chain stems from a study of control samples from healthy donors and cancer patients. Profiling relied on immunoSEQ multiplex PCR, and the TCRdb table lists in-frame clones only, not all of them. The sample lists 75,000 to 95,000 clones, around 90% occurring once. CDR1 and CDR2 from the germline V gene are KGHDR and SFDVKD. The J segment lost 6 bases and the V segment lost 6 bases, leaving 4 bases of the junction unmatched. The CDR3 length is 15 residues. V gene TRBV24-1 combines with J gene TRBJ2-3; 14 nucleotides match TRBD2. The sample taken for sequencing was PBMCs. The TCR sequence derives from a woman aged 45-65 years with colorectal cancer. The CDR3 protein is CATSPRTSGRDTQYF. The CDR3, as DNA: TGTGCCACCAGTCCGAGGACTAGCGGGAGGGATACGCAGTATTTT.